Here is one T cell receptor (beta chain) with its context. Its target is not known. The source of the sample is a study of shared clonotypes between healthy human individuals. Study outcomes and limitations: Memory subsets generally showed smaller estimated richness than naive subsets did. Generation of non-shared clonotypes was less probable than generation of clonotypes shared by all four donors.

Division of CD4+ cells produced a CD45RA+ naive subset and a CD45RA-negative memory subset. Profiling relied on immunoSEQ multiplex PCR, and the TCRdb table lists in-frame clones only, not all of them. The sample includes roughly 1.5 million clones, under 99% seen only once; the top ten take approximately 0.44%. The receptor was isolated from a man aged 25-45 years in good health. The material sequenced was naive CD4+ T cells sorted from blood. Subset noted: CD45RA+ positively selected.

This CDR3 is CATSWDGYQETQYF. Written as DNA, the CDR3 is TGTGCCACCAGCTGGGACGGCTACCAAGAGACCCAGTACTTC. V gene TRBV15 combines with J gene TRBJ2-5; D could derive from TRBD1 or TRBD2 (5 bases each). The CDR3 loop spans 14 amino acids. V lost 5 bases, J lost 0 bases, and 10 bases lay in between. Germline assignment: CDR1 LNHNV and CDR2 YYDKDF (reference sequence).